The TCR beta chain described here comes from a study of T cell changes during pregnancy in multiple sclerosis (dated by TCRdb to the late 2010s). Regarding the complete study: Changes in the T cell repertoire over the course of pregnancy were examined in this study in women with multiple sclerosis.

Library preparation employed the immunoSEQ multiplex PCR assay. TCRdb limited this immuneACCESS table to in-frame rearrangements with V and J called. A share of clones is missing; checked studies link under half to unresolved V genes, and the rest is unexplained. The table for this sample lists about 49,000 clones; around 94% of them were counted only once. The ten largest clones capture approximately 5% of the sample. Remarks on this clone: The antigen this receptor binds is unknown. Base qualities are not recorded, but no much larger clone differs from it by a single base.

The CDR3 covers 13 residues, taking in both the cysteine and the phenylalanine. The entry retains the CDR3 DNA only, 39 bases that are in frame from base 1. From the germline V gene, CDR1 is SNHLY and CDR2 is FYNNEI. V is pared back by 7 bases and J by 4 bases, with 11 bases lying between the germline termini. The chain is encoded by TRBV2 joined to TRBJ1-5; 6 matching bases give a weak D call of TRBD1. Sample: CD8+ T cells from peripheral blood mononuclear cells, taken before pregnancy. The sequence was obtained from a female donor with multiple sclerosis, enrolled in a pregnancy study. The CDR3 in this case is CASIGQGNQPQHF. The nucleotides read TGTGCCAGCATAGGGCAGGGGAATCAGCCCCAGCATTTT. Where the CDR3 stops, the reference TRBV2 and TRBJ1-5 genes take over; the full variable domain is EPEVTQTPSHQVTQMGQEVILRCVPISNHLYFYWYRQILGQKVEFLVSFYNNEISEKSEIFDDQFSVERPDGSNFTLKIRSTKLEDSAMYFCASIGQGNQPQHFGDGTRLSIL.